The 28 T cell receptor beta chains below come from one sample, sequenced in a study of monozygotic twins with inflammatory bowel disease. With the 5' RACE reads reprocessed, TCRdb shows one record per CDR3 protein and no DNA. The listing records around 140,000 distinct CDR3 sequences. Sample: blood. Receptors were obtained from a human donor with ulcerative colitis or Crohn's disease, or a healthy co-twin of an affected twin (not recorded which).

The chain couples TRBV4-1 to TRBJ1-2; TCRdb picks TRBD1, but there is no DNA to check that call. Germline CDR1 and CDR2: MGHRA and YSYEKL. This CDR3 spans 14 amino acids. The CDR3 sequence is CASSTDRVSSGYTF.

The chain combines TRBV7-8 with TRBJ1-4. The CDR3 length is 15 residues. CDR1 and CDR2 from the germline V gene are SGHVS and FQNEAQ. This CDR3 is CASSLVTVANEKLFF. Full variable domain (remainder filled in from reference TRBV7-8 and TRBJ1-4): GAGVSQSPRYKVAKRGQDVALRCDPISGHVSLFWYQQALGQGPEFLTYFQNEAQLDKSGLPSDRFFAERPEGSVSTLKIQRTQQEDSAVYLCASSLVTVANEKLFFGSGTQLSVL.

CDR3 residues: CASSFQPRRYTDTQYF. V gene TRBV28 combines with J gene TRBJ2-3. Germline CDR1 and CDR2: MDHEN and SYDVKM. This CDR3 spans 16 amino acids. Variable domain in full (rest from reference TRBV28 and TRBJ2-3): DVKVTQSSRYLVKRTGEKVFLECVQDMDHENMFWYRQDPGLGLRLIYFSYDVKMKEKGDIPEGYSVSREKKERFSLILESASTNQTSMYLCASSFQPRRYTDTQYFGPGTRLTVL.

This clonotype is called medium-sized (0.01 to 0.1%) based on its frequency. The chain carries TRBV12-3 or TRBV12-4 and TRBJ2-7; TCRdb picks TRBD2, but there is no DNA to check that call. The CDR3 spans 15 residues. This CDR3 is CASSFRTDNPYEQYF.

The CDR3 loop reads CASSEGRRGTEAFF. J is TRBJ1-1 and V is TRBV27; TCRdb outputs TRBD1, but without DNA this stays unchecked. CDR1 MNHEY and CDR2 SMNVEV come from the germline V gene (reference sequence). The length of the CDR3 is 14 residues.

The chain has TRBV5-1 and TRBJ2-1. CDR1 and CDR2 from the germline V gene are SGHRS and YFSETQ. The CDR3 extends over 16 amino acids. The CDR3 region is CASSRNGQGSYNEQFF.

The V gene is TRBV28, the J gene TRBJ2-7; TCRdb gives TRBD1 as the D gene, but with no DNA this cannot be confirmed. There are 16 residues in the CDR3. CDR1 and CDR2 (germline): MDHEN, SYDVKM. CDR3 loop: CATHRGAGGFSNEQYF. The complete variable domain, with remaining parts taken from reference TRBV28 and TRBJ2-7, reads DVKVTQSSRYLVKRTGEKVFLECVQDMDHENMFWYRQDPGLGLRLIYFSYDVKMKEKGDIPEGYSVSREKKERFSLILESASTNQTSMYLCATHRGAGGFSNEQYFGPGTRLTVT.

The chain uses TRBV5-5 and TRBJ1-5; the TCRdb D gene call, TRBD1, has no DNA to confirm it. From germline, CDR1 is SGHKS and CDR2 YYEKEE (reference sequence). The CDR3 length is 17 residues. The CDR3: CASGNPGRSKVDQPQHF.

The chain recombines TRBV9 with TRBJ1-5. CDR1 SGDLS and CDR2 YYNGEE come from the germline V gene. CDR3 size: 12 residues. CDR3 residues: CASSVVDQPQHF. Full variable domain (missing parts from reference TRBV9 and TRBJ1-5): DSGVTQTPKHLITATGQRVTLRCSPRSGDLSVYWYQQSLDQGLQFLIQYYNGEERAKGNILERFSAQQFPDLHSELNLSSLELGDSALYFCASSVVDQPQHFGDGTRLSIL.

J is TRBJ2-3 and V is TRBV9. The CDR3 sequence is 14 residues long. Germline-derived CDR1 and CDR2 are SGDLS and YYNGEE. The CDR3 is CASSVGQSTDTQYF.

The V call is TRBV7-6, the J call TRBJ2-5; the D call from TCRdb, TRBD1, cannot be confirmed without DNA. Germline-derived CDR1 and CDR2 are SGHVS and FNYEAQ. The CDR3 loop spans 15 amino acids. CDR3 protein: CASSLVGGQGETQYF.

V and J are TRBV12-3 or TRBV12-4 and TRBJ2-5; TCRdb picks TRBD1, but there is no DNA to check that call. CDR3 size: 18 residues. CDR3 residues: CASSLGGTGTGGGKTQYF.

This chain connects TRBV12-3 or TRBV12-4 to TRBJ1-2; with no DNA, the TCRdb D assignment of TRBD1 cannot be verified. The CDR3 totals 15 residues. The CDR3 is CASSFGGSGSWGYTF.

This chain uses TRBV13 with TRBJ2-5; the D gene TCRdb calls, TRBD1, cannot be checked with no DNA. The CDR3 length is 16 residues. CDR1 PRHDT and CDR2 FYEKMQ come from the germline V gene (reference sequence). The CDR3: CASSSGWTGIQETQYF. Drawing the rest from reference TRBV13 and TRBJ2-5, the complete variable domain is AAGVIQSPRHLIKEKRETATLKCYPIPRHDTVYWYQQGPGQDPQFLISFYEKMQSDKGSIPDRFSAQQFSDYHSELNMSSLELGDSALYFCASSSGWTGIQETQYFGPGTRLLVL.

J is TRBJ2-1 and V is TRBV5-1. CDR1 is SGHRS, CDR2 YFSETQ, per germline. This CDR3 spans 15 amino acids. CDR3 in amino acids: CASKFTGGTDNEQFF.

V and J are TRBV24-1 and TRBJ2-5. The V gene's germline CDR1 is KGHDR and CDR2 SFDVKD. The CDR3 has 14 amino acids. This chain's CDR3 is CATSDTLTQETQYF.

The genes are TRBV5-4 and TRBJ2-1. The CDR3 consists of 14 residues. Germline V gene data show CDR1 as SGHNT and CDR2 as YYREEE (reference sequence). The CDR3 here is CASSRTGAHNEQFF. Full variable domain (remainder filled in from reference TRBV5-4 and TRBJ2-1): ETGVTQSPTHLIKTRGQQVTLRCSSQSGHNTVSWYQQALGQGPQFIFQYYREEENGRGNFPPRFSGLQFPNYSSELNVNALELDDSALYLCASSRTGAHNEQFFGPGTRLTVL.

This chain links TRBV15 with TRBJ1-4. The CDR3 spans 14 residues. Germline V gives CDR1 LNHNV, CDR2 YYDKDF (reference sequence). The CDR3: CATSRGQGFGKLFF.

This chain uses TRBV19 with TRBJ2-1; there is no DNA to check the TCRdb D call of TRBD2. The length of the CDR3 is 16 residues. Looked up from germline, CDR1 is LNHDA and CDR2 is SQIVND (reference sequence). CDR3 amino acids: CASSIRAGGLYNEQFF.

The V gene is TRBV7-9, the J gene TRBJ1-6; TCRdb outputs TRBD1, but without DNA this stays unchecked. The CDR3 totals 17 residues. The germline V gene has CDR1 SEHNR and CDR2 FQNEAQ (reference sequence). The CDR3 is CASSFFVSDRVDSPLHF.

The genes are TRBV7-2 and TRBJ1-6. The CDR3 length is 16 residues. Germline assignment: CDR1 SGHTA and CDR2 FQGNSA. The CDR3: CASSHERQGSNSPLHF.

The V call is TRBV20-1, the J call TRBJ2-1; as DNA is missing, the TRBD2 call by TCRdb cannot be tested. Germline lookup yields CDR1 DFQATT and CDR2 SNEGSKA (reference sequence). The CDR3 spans 15 residues. CDR3 amino acids: CSARSATGGSNEQFF.

The rearrangement links TRBV6-2 or TRBV6-3 to TRBJ2-1; TCRdb returns TRBD2, unconfirmable since there is no DNA. The CDR3 runs to 13 residues. Germline V gene sequence: CDR1 MNHEY, CDR2 SVGEGT. The CDR3 sequence is CASRDPGGEEQFF.

The CDR3 spells CASSSLDRGHSPLHF. This chain links TRBV5-1 with TRBJ1-6; the D gene TCRdb calls, TRBD1, cannot be checked with no DNA. The CDR3 consists of 15 residues. Looked up from germline, CDR1 is SGHRS and CDR2 is YFSETQ.

The chain has TRBV4-2 and TRBJ2-7; the TCRdb call, TRBD1, lacks DNA for checking. The CDR3 spans 16 residues. The germline gives CDR1 LGHNA, CDR2 YNFKEQ. The CDR3 region is CASSQDVSGLRDEQYF.

This chain connects TRBV5-4 to TRBJ2-5; lacking DNA, the TRBD1 call made by TCRdb goes unchecked. CDR1 and CDR2 (germline): SGHNT, YYREEE (reference sequence). This CDR3 spans 14 amino acids. CDR3 sequence: CASSGGTVQETQYF.

The chain employs TRBV5-7 and TRBJ2-1; as DNA is missing, the TRBD2 call by TCRdb cannot be tested. TRBV5-7 is labeled an ORF, and its function is uncertain. The CDR3 extends over 13 amino acids. The CDR3 here is CASTPAGSNEQFF.

This rearrangement joins TRBV6-5 to TRBJ2-1; TCRdb picks TRBD1, but there is no DNA to check that call. CDR1 MNHEY and CDR2 SVGAGI come from the germline V gene. This CDR3 comprises 14 residues. CDR3 in amino acids: CASSYNRVDNEQFF.